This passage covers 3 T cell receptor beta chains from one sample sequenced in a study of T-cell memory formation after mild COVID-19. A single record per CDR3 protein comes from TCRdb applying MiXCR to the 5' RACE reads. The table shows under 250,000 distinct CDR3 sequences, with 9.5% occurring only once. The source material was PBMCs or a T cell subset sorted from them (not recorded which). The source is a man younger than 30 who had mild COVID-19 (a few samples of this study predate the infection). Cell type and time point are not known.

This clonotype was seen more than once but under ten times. CDR3: CASRLDTGELFF. In DNA form, the CDR3 reads TGCGCCAGCAGGCTAGACACCGGGGAGCTGTTTTTT. The chain couples TRBV5-1 to TRBJ2-2; D remains unclear. V lost 5 bases and J 3 bases, leaving 5 bases between the germline ends. The germline gives CDR1 SGHRS, CDR2 YFSETQ. This CDR3 region has 12 residues.

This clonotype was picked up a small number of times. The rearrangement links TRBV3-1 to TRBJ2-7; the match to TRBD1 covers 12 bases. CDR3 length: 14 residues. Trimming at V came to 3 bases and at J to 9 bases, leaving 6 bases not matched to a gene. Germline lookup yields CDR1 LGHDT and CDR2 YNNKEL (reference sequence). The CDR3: CASSQTGTGGGQYF. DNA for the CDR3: TGTGCCAGCAGCCAGACCGGGACAGGGGGCGGGCAGTACTTC.

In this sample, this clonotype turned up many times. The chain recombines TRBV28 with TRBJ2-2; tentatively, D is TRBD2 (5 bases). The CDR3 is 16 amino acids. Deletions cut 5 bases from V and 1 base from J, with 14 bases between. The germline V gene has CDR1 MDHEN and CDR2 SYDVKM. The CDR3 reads CASSPTSGVNTGELFF. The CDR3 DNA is TGTGCCAGCAGTCCCACCTCCGGGGTGAACACCGGGGAGCTGTTTTTT.